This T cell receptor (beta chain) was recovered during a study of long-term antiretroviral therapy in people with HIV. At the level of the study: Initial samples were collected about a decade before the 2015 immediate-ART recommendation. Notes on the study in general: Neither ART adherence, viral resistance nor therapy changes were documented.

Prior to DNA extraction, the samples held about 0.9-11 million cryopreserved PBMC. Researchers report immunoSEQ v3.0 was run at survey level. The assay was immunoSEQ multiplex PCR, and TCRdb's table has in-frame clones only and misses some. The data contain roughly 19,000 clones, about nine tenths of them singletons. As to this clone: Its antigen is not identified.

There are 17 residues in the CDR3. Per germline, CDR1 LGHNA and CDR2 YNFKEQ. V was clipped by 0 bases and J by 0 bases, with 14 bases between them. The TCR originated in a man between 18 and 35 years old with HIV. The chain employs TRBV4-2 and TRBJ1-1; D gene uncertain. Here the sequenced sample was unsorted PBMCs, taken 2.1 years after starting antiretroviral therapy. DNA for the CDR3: TGTGCCAGCAGCCAAGAGCAACTGAGGCAGATGAACACTGAAGCTTTCTTT. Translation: CASSQEQLRQMNTEAFF.